These 10 T cell receptor beta chains share one sample of origin, sequenced in a study of response to subunit inactivated influenza vaccine. TCRdb re-derived calls from the RT-PCR reads in MiXCR, one entry per CDR3 protein. The sample shows about 570,000 distinct CDR3 sequences, around 11% of them seen only once. Here the sequenced sample was PBMCs from blood, taken on the day of vaccination. These receptor sequences come from a man aged 45-65 years who received an inactivated influenza vaccine.

The rearrangement links TRBV27 to TRBJ2-7; D possibly corresponds to TRBD1 (6 bases). The CDR3 has 15 amino acids. Germline loops: CDR1 MNHEY, CDR2 SMNVEV (reference sequence). The V end was cut by 5 bases, the J end by 0 bases, with 14 bases between. In nucleotides, the CDR3 is TGTGCCAGCAGTGTGGGGACATGGGCCTCCTACGAGCAGTACTTC. It yields the protein CASSVGTWASYEQYF.

This chain connects TRBV24-1 to TRBJ2-1; D is uncertain. CDR1 and CDR2 (germline): KGHDR, SFDVKD. Trimming removed 2 bases from V and 0 bases from J, with 10 bases in between. This CDR3 has 16 residues. CDR3 in DNA: TGTGCCACCAGTGATTACGGCGGAGACTCCTACAATGAGCAGTTCTTC. It specifies CATSDYGGDSYNEQFF.

The chain employs TRBV6-2 or TRBV6-3 and TRBJ2-1; 11 nucleotides match TRBD2. CDR3 length equals 18 residues. The trim removed 2 bases at V and 7 bases at J, leaving 13 bases unmatched. Germline CDR1 reads MNHEY; CDR2 reads SVGEGT. The CDR3 sequence: CASSYRRRLAGGQNEQFF. CDR3 sequence (DNA): TGTGCCAGCAGTTACAGACGTAGGCTAGCGGGAGGTCAGAATGAGCAGTTCTTC.

The V gene is TRBV5-6, the J gene TRBJ2-7; 9 bases match TRBD1. The CDR3 spans 16 residues. With V trimmed by 4 bases and J by 1 base, 9 bases remained unmatched. CDR1 is SGHDT, CDR2 YYEEEE, per germline. The CDR3 reads CASSPDPGTGSYEQYF. The CDR3 bases are TGTGCCAGCAGCCCGGATCCCGGGACAGGGTCCTACGAGCAGTACTTC.

This clonotype turned up a few times. This sequence joins TRBV6-2 or TRBV6-3 and TRBJ2-1; 9 nucleotides align to TRBD2. J gave up 9 bases and V 4 bases, and 19 bases lay outside the gene matches. CDR3 length equals 18 residues. Looked up from germline, CDR1 is MNHEY and CDR2 is SVGEGT. The CDR3 protein is CASSSGFWAGGLNIEQFF. The CDR3 DNA sequence: TGTGCCAGCAGTTCCGGGTTCTGGGCGGGAGGGCTGAATATTGAGCAGTTCTTC.

This clonotype was seen more than once but under ten times. V is TRBV5-1 and J is TRBJ2-2; no definite D call. The CDR3 consists of 16 residues. V lost 5 bases, J lost 1 base, and 15 bases lay in between. Germline lookup yields CDR1 SGHRS and CDR2 YFSETQ. CDR3 in amino acids: CASRVRFDGNTGELFF. DNA for the CDR3: TGCGCCAGCAGGGTGAGGTTTGACGGGAACACCGGGGAGCTGTTTTTT.

V and J are TRBV20-1 and TRBJ2-3; 9 positions match TRBD2. CDR1 and CDR2 (germline): DFQATT, SNEGSKA (reference sequence). The CDR3 length is 12 residues. V trimming: 3 bases; J trimming: 10 bases; junction bases outside the gene matches: 5. The CDR3 region is CSASLEREAQYF. The CDR3 DNA reads TGCAGTGCTAGTCTGGAGCGGGAGGCGCAGTATTTT.

The gene calls are TRBV4-2 and TRBJ2-2, with TRBD2 as a possible D gene (5 bases). This CDR3 is 14 amino acids long. Germline-derived CDR1 and CDR2 are LGHNA and YNFKEQ. The V end lost 1 base, the J end lost 6 bases, and 9 bases lay between the germline ends. The CDR3 region has the DNA TGTGCCAGCAGCCAAGCGCGGGCGGCCGGGGAGCTGTTTTTT. Translation gives CASSQARAAGELFF.

V gene TRBV11-1 combines with J gene TRBJ2-7, with 14 positions matching TRBD2. The CDR3 totals 18 residues. V shed 1 base and J 1 base; nucleotides not matched to a gene: 6. Germline lookup yields CDR1 SGHAT and CDR2 FQDESV (reference sequence). The CDR3 sequence: CASSLDPGLAGASYEQYF. CDR3 bases: TGTGCCAGCAGCTTAGACCCGGGACTAGCGGGAGCATCCTACGAGCAGTACTTC. Variable domain in full (rest from reference TRBV11-1 and TRBJ2-7): EAEVAQSPRYKITEKSQAVAFWCDPISGHATLYWYRQILGQGPELLVQFQDESVVDDSQLPKDRFSAERLKGVDSTLKIQPAELGDSAMYLCASSLDPGLAGASYEQYFGPGTRLTVT.

Only a few counts were recorded for this clonotype. The chain combines TRBV7-8 with TRBJ2-1; the match to TRBD2 covers 9 bases. Germline loops: CDR1 SGHVS, CDR2 FQNEAQ. The CDR3 length is 18 residues. The V segment lost 1 base and the J segment 7 bases; nucleotides outside the gene matches: 14. CDR3 bases: TGTGCCAGCAGCTTAGAGCTATGGGGGACTAGCAAGGGGAATGAGCAGTTCTTC. This encodes CASSLELWGTSKGNEQFF.